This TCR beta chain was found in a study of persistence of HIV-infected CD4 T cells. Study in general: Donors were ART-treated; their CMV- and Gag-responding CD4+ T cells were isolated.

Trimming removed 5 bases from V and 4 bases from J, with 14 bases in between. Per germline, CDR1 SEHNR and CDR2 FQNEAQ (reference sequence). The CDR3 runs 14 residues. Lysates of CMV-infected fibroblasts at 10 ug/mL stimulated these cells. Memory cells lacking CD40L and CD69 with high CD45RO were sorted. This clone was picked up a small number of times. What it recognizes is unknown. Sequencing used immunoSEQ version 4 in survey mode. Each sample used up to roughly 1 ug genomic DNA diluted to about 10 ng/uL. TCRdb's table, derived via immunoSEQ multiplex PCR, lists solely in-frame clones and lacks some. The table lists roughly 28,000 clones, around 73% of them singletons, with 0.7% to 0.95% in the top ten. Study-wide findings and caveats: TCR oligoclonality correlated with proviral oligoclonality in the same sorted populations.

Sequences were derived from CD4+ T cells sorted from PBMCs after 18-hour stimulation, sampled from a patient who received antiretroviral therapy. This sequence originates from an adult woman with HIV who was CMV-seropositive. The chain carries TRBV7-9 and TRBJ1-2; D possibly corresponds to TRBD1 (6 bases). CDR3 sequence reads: CASSPGGLGYGYTF. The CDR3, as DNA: TGTGCCAGCAGCCCCGGGGGCTTGGGCTATGGCTACACCTTC.